The rows below give T cell receptor beta chains drawn from one sample of a study of T cell changes during pregnancy in multiple sclerosis. Generated by immunoSEQ multiplex PCR, the TCRdb table keeps only in-frame clones and is missing some. Of around 40,000 clones listed, roughly nine tenths were seen once; the top ten hold roughly 1.1%. The sequences come from CD4+ T cells from peripheral blood mononuclear cells, collected in the first trimester of pregnancy. The source is a female donor with multiple sclerosis, enrolled in a pregnancy study. Each CDR3 is given with its conserved first and last residue. Fields, in order: D gene, J gene, V gene, clone size, CDR3 DNA, CDR3 protein. The D gene is left open where the match is weak. Expanded clones are given a class, and other clones once, few, many or no size at all.

TRBD1 | TRBJ2-3 | TRBV5-1 | NA | TGCGCCAGCAGCTTGGGGGGACAGGTTACAGATACGCAGTATTTT | CASSLGGQVTDTQYF
TRBD2 | TRBJ2-5 | TRBV6-1 | NA | TGTGCCAGCAGTAAAGTCAGACTAGCGGGATTGGGGGAGACCCAGTACTTC | CASSKVRLAGLGETQYF
TRBD1 | TRBJ2-3 | TRBV7-2 | few | TGTGCCAGCAGTTCCAACAGGGGTGGAGATACGCAGTATTTT | CASSSNRGGDTQYF
NA | TRBJ1-1 | TRBV2 | NA | TGTGCCAGCAGCGCAGGACTCCCCCGGGCTGAAGCTTTCTTT | CASSAGLPRAEAFF
TRBD1 | TRBJ2-1 | TRBV9 | NA | TGTGCCAGCAGCTCCCGGGACAGAAACAATGAGCAGTTCTTC | CASSSRDRNNEQFF
TRBD2 | TRBJ2-1 | TRBV6-4 | NA | TGTGCCAGCAGTGACTCTGTCGGGAGGACCTCCTACAATGAGCAGTTCTTC | CASSDSVGRTSYNEQFF
TRBD2 | TRBJ2-7 | TRBV4-2 | NA | TGTGCCAGCAGCCGAGAGAAACTGGCTAGCGGATTCTACGAGCAGTACTTC | CASSREKLASGFYEQYF
TRBD2 | TRBJ2-6 | TRBV7-2 | NA | TGTGCCAGCAGCTTAGCGCTAGCGGGTGCCTCCTCTGGGGCCAACGTCCTGACTTTC | CASSLALAGASSGANVLTF
NA | TRBJ1-1 | TRBV2 | NA | TGTGCCAGCAGTGTTGACAGATACACTGAAGCTTTCTTT | CASSVDRYTEAFF
TRBD1 | TRBJ1-3 | TRBV7-3 | NA | TGTGCCAGCAGCTTGGCGCAGGGGGCTGGAAACACCATATATTTT | CASSLAQGAGNTIYF
TRBD1 | TRBJ1-5 | TRBV7-9 | NA | TGTGCCAGCAGCTTAGACAGGGGGGAGCCCCAGCATTTT | CASSLDRGEPQHF
TRBD2 | TRBJ2-7 | TRBV28 | NA | TGTGCCAGCAGCTCGGCGGGAGTAATCCCGAGCTCCTACGAGCAGTACTTC | CASSSAGVIPSSYEQYF
TRBD2 | TRBJ2-7 | TRBV5-6 | once | TGTGCCAGCAGCTTGGTAAGCGGGGGCTCCAGGGAGCAGTACTTC | CASSLVSGGSREQYF
NA | TRBJ2-2 | TRBV9 | NA | TGTGCCAGCAGCGTAGATACAGCACCCGGGGAGCTGTTTTTT | CASSVDTAPGELFF
NA | TRBJ2-3 | TRBV2 | once | TGTGCCAGCCGTCTAGCTCTCACAGATACGCAGTATTTT | CASRLALTDTQYF
TRBD1 | TRBJ1-1 | TRBV7-3 | NA | TGTGCCAGCAAAGCCGGGACAGGGGGTACTGAAGCTTTCTTT | CASKAGTGGTEAFF
NA | TRBJ1-4 | TRBV2 | NA | TGTGCCAGCAGTGTTGGGGCAGCTCCGAATGAAAAACTGTTTTTT | CASSVGAAPNEKLFF
TRBD2 | TRBJ2-3 | TRBV28 | NA | TGTGCCAGCAGTTTAATAGCGGGAGGTACAGATACGCAGTATTTT | CASSLIAGGTDTQYF
TRBD2 | TRBJ2-1 | TRBV6-5 | NA | TGTGCCAGCAGGGGGGGACTAGCGGGCTACAATGAGCAGTTCTTC | CASRGGLAGYNEQFF
TRBD1 | TRBJ2-7 | TRBV15 | NA | TGTGCCACCAGCAGAGGAGGGGGCGGCCACGAGCAGTACTTC | CATSRGGGGHEQYF
TRBD2 | TRBJ2-5 | TRBV2 | NA | TGTGCCAGCAGGCGGACTAGCGGTCAAGAGACCCAGTACTTC | CASRRTSGQETQYF
TRBD1 | TRBJ1-2 | TRBV28 | NA | TGTGCCAGCATGCGGACAGGGGGCATCTACACCTTC | CASMRTGGIYTF
TRBD1 | TRBJ1-5 | TRBV19 | NA | TGTGCCAGTAGTATTAACAGGGGAGCGGGTCAGCCCCAGCATTTT | CASSINRGAGQPQHF
TRBD1 | TRBJ2-1 | TRBV19 | NA | TGTGCCAGTGAAGGGACAGCCTACAATGAGCAGTTCTTC | CASEGTAYNEQFF
NA | TRBJ1-2 | TRBV7-9 | NA | TGTGCCAGCAGCTACGGGACACCCGATTCTCATGGCTACACCTTC | CASSYGTPDSHGYTF
TRBD1 | TRBJ1-2 | TRBV5-4 | once | TGTGCCAGCAGCCGGGGACAGGGAATTAACTATGGCTACACCTTC | CASSRGQGINYGYTF
NA | TRBJ2-1 | TRBV18 | few | TGTGCCAGCTCACCACCGGGGGACTCCCCTCGGAATGAGCAGTTCTTC | CASSPPGDSPRNEQFF
TRBD1 | TRBJ1-1 | TRBV29-1 | NA | TGCAGCGTTTGGACAGGGCGGGCGACTGAAGCTTTCTTT | CSVWTGRATEAFF
NA | TRBJ1-3 | TRBV10-3 | NA | TGTGCCATCAGTGAGGACTTGCAGAAGAGAAACACCATATATTTT | CAISEDLQKRNTIYF
TRBD2 | TRBJ2-2 | TRBV30 | NA | TGTGCCTCCCGGGGGCTAGCGGGTACCGGGGAGCTGTTTTTT | CASRGLAGTGELFF
TRBD1 | TRBJ1-2 | TRBV5-1 | few | TGCGCCAGCAGTCAGGGGGCGACAAACTATGGCTACACCTTC | CASSQGATNYGYTF
TRBD1 | TRBJ1-3 | TRBV28 | once | TGTGCCAGCAGAGGGGGCATCTCTGGAAACACCATATATTTT | CASRGGISGNTIYF
NA | TRBJ2-7 | TRBV30 | NA | TGTGCCTGGAGCGTGGGTAGCGGAATACCCTACGAGCAGTACTTC | CAWSVGSGIPYEQYF
TRBD2 | TRBJ2-5 | TRBV5-4 | once | TGTGCCAGCAGCCTTGGACTAGCGGGAGGCCCCGATACGAAAGAGACCCAGTACTTC | CASSLGLAGGPDTKETQYF
NA | TRBJ2-7 | TRBV9 | NA | TGTGCCAGCAGCGTAGTAGCAGACCCCTACGAGCAGTACTTC | CASSVVADPYEQYF
NA | TRBJ1-1 | TRBV11-2 | few | TGTGCCAGCAGCTTATCAAGGGGGACGATTGAAGCTTTCTTT | CASSLSRGTIEAFF
NA | TRBJ2-1 | TRBV19 | NA | TGTGCCAACCCGAGGTTTAGAAGCTCCTACAATGAGCAGTTCTTC | CANPRFRSSYNEQFF
NA | TRBJ1-3 | TRBV7-6 | NA | TGTGCCAGCAGCTTAGGGGGGGGAGCTGGAAACACCATATATTTT | CASSLGGGAGNTIYF
NA | TRBJ2-3 | TRBV4-2 | NA | TGTGCCAGCAGCCAAGCCCGGCCGGCGGGTTCTAGCACAGATACGCAGTATTTT | CASSQARPAGSSTDTQYF
NA | TRBJ2-1 | TRBV21-1 | NA | TGTGCCAGCAGCACTCGGGAAGCGGGAGTAGCGTACAATGAGCAGTTCTTC | CASSTREAGVAYNEQFF
NA | TRBJ2-2 | TRBV5-4 | NA | TGTGCCAGCAGCCCTAGGACAGTTACCGGGGAGCTGTTTTTT | CASSPRTVTGELFF
NA | TRBJ2-7 | TRBV7-7 | NA | TGTGCTAGCAGCTTGAGACGGGTCCCCACAAACTCCTACGAGCAGTACTTT | CASSLRRVPTNSYEQYF
TRBD2 | TRBJ2-2 | TRBV27 | NA | TGTGCCAGCAGTCCGGGACTAGCGATGACCGGGGAGCTGTTTTTT | CASSPGLAMTGELFF
NA | TRBJ1-5 | TRBV28 | once | TGTGCCAGCAGTCTCCCGGGGGGCGGGGATGGTCAGCCCCAGCATTTT | CASSLPGGGDGQPQHF
NA | TRBJ1-2 | TRBV7-3 | NA | TGTGCCAGCAGCTTAACGGGGGCGAACGGCTATGGCTACACCTTC | CASSLTGANGYGYTF
TRBD2 | TRBJ2-1 | TRBV11-2 | NA | TGTGCCAGCAGCTTTAGCGGGAGGGCCATCAATGAGCAGTTCTTC | CASSFSGRAINEQFF
NA | TRBJ1-2 | TRBV19 | NA | TGTGCCAGTAGTGTAGACAGGTCCTATGGCTACACCTTC | CASSVDRSYGYTF
NA | TRBJ2-7 | TRBV5-1 | NA | TGCGCCAGCAGCTTGATGGCCGACACCTACGAGCAGTACTTC | CASSLMADTYEQYF